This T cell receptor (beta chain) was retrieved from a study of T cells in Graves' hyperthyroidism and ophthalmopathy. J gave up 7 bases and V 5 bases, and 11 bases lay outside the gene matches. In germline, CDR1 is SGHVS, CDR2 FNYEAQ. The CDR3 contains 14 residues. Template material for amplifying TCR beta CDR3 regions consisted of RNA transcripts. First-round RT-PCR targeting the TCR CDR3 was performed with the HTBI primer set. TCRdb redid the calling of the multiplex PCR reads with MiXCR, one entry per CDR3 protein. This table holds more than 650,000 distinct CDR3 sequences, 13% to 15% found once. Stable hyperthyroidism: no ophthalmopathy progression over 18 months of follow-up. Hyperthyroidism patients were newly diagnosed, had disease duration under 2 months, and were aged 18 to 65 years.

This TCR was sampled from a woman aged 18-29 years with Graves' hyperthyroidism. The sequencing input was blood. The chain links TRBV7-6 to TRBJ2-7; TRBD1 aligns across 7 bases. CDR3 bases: TGTGCCAGCAGCCTGAATACCGGGACAGCGGAGCAGTACTTC. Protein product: CASSLNTGTAEQYF.